Listed here is a single T cell receptor (beta chain). What it binds is not known. The sample originates from a study of cytomegalovirus exposure and HLA in healthy donors. 13 Jbeta primers and 60 Vbeta primers were used for the PCR. Original handling: There were 70 million to 95 million unique TCR beta chains by a later count, and approximately 11 million of them were shared. TCRdb keeps only in-frame clones here, not all; method: immunoSEQ multiplex PCR. V and J calls plus clone size are reproduced from that table; the DNA served to infer D and trimming. This repertoire shows roughly 140,000 clones, roughly three quarters found once; its top ten account for under 3%. Study observations and caveats: High specificity and sensitivity for cytomegalovirus status were reported for the classifier.

CDR1 and CDR2 from the germline V gene are MNHNY and SVGAGI (reference sequence). The V end was cut by 10 bases, the J end by 3 bases, with 13 bases between. This CDR3 is 12 amino acids long. J is TRBJ2-7 and V is TRBV6-6; TRBD1 is a possible D gene (6 bases). Sequencing was carried out using PBMCs. The receptor was derived from a female donor in good health and CMV-seronegative. CDR3 coding DNA: TGTGCCACCCGAGGGGGTAGCTACGAGCAGTACTTC. The encoded protein is CATRGGSYEQYF.